The 26 T cell receptor beta chains reported below all come from one sample, sequenced in a study of early T cells in non-severe SARS-CoV-2 infection. TCRdb re-called the 5' RACE reads through MiXCR, storing one row per CDR3 protein. The table has tens of thousands of distinct CDR3 sequences, about 6% seen once; the top ten hold roughly 4.8%. The specimen sequenced was whole blood. These TCRs come from an adult who was a healthcare worker with PCR-confirmed SARS-CoV-2 infection or an uninfected control (not recorded which).

The chain joins TRBV4-2 to TRBJ1-6; a possible D gene is TRBD1 (6 bases). Trimming took 2 bases from V and 10 from J, leaving 15 bases between them. From germline, CDR1 is LGHNA and CDR2 YNFKEQ. CDR3 size: 15 residues. As DNA, the CDR3 is TGTGCCAGCAGCCAAAATCCAGGGGCGAACTCACCCCTCCACTTT. It encodes CASSQNPGANSPLHF.

The chain is built from TRBV7-8 and TRBJ2-7; tentatively, D is TRBD2 (5 bases). V lost 5 bases, J lost 3 bases, and 14 bases lay in between. The CDR3 extends over 14 amino acids. CDR1 and CDR2 (germline): SGHVS, FQNEAQ. CDR3 DNA: TGTGCCAGCAGCCCGGCGGGCCAGCTCTACGAGCAGTACTTC. The encoded protein is CASSPAGQLYEQYF.

This clonotype came up a few times. The J gene is TRBJ1-1, the V gene TRBV29-1, with unresolved D. Germline lookup yields CDR1 SQVTM and CDR2 ANQGSEA. With 1 base removed from V and 0 bases from J, the gap between germline ends came to 9 bases. This CDR3 comprises 14 residues. The DNA of the CDR3 is TGCAGCGTTGAAGGGGAGAGGCTGAACACTGAAGCTTTCTTT. Translated, it gives CSVEGERLNTEAFF.

The sample holds many counts of this clonotype. This chain links TRBV27 with TRBJ2-5; D ambiguous. From germline, CDR1 is MNHEY and CDR2 SMNVEV (reference sequence). V was pared by 8 bases and J by 2 bases, with 3 bases between. The CDR3 is 10 amino acids. CDR3 sequence: CASGQETQYF. The CDR3 DNA reads as TGTGCCAGCGGTCAAGAGACCCAGTACTTC.

In this sample, this clonotype turned up many times. V usage is TRBV20-1 and J usage is TRBJ2-7, with a weak D call TRBD2 (6 bases). The CDR3 loop spans 14 amino acids. Germline CDR1 is DFQATT and CDR2 is SNEGSKA (reference sequence). Trimming left V 1 base short and J 0 bases short, with 10 bases between. The CDR3, as DNA: TGCAGTGCTAGAGTCGGCGGGAACTCCTACGAGCAGTACTTC. It translates to CSARVGGNSYEQYF.

This clonotype was observed many times. The chain joins TRBV4-1 to TRBJ1-1, with 7 bases that match TRBD1. From germline, CDR1 is MGHRA and CDR2 YSYEKL. J was trimmed by 1 base and V by 0 bases; bases with no gene match: 14. The CDR3 consists of 19 residues. The CDR3 nucleotides read TGCGCCAGCAGCCAAGAGGTGAGGGGGCATACAGGACGGAACACTGAAGCTTTCTTT. This gives the protein CASSQEVRGHTGRNTEAFF.

This clonotype was detected ten times or more. This sequence joins TRBV2 and TRBJ2-7; 9 bases agree with TRBD1. The CDR3 spans 14 residues. The trim removed 7 bases at V and 0 bases at J, leaving 4 bases unmatched. Germline CDR1 reads SNHLY; CDR2 reads FYNNEI. The CDR3 reads CASTPGQGSYEQYF. The CDR3 DNA is TGTGCCAGCACCCCGGGACAGGGCTCCTACGAGCAGTACTTC.

This clonotype was seen at least ten times. The rearrangement joins TRBV12-3 or TRBV12-4 to TRBJ2-7; D call uncertain. The CDR3 consists of 14 residues. V lost 6 bases and J 0 bases, leaving 12 bases between the germline ends. The CDR3 reads CASRIEQHSYEQYF. The CDR3 DNA reads as TGTGCCAGCAGGATCGAACAACACTCCTACGAGCAGTACTTC.

This clonotype was counted many times. This chain's CDR3 is CASSQAIAVTYNEQFF. In DNA form, the CDR3 reads TGTGCCAGCAGCCAAGCGATAGCGGTTACCTACAATGAGCAGTTCTTC. This chain connects TRBV3-1 to TRBJ2-1; the D gene is possibly TRBD2 (6 bases). This CDR3 has 16 amino acids. Germline V gene sequence: CDR1 LGHDT, CDR2 YNNKEL (reference sequence). Trimming took off 1 base at V and 2 bases at J, with 12 bases between the two ends.

This clonotype was observed many times. The chain couples TRBV20-1 to TRBJ1-6; weak D call: TRBD1 (5 bases). Germline V gene sequence: CDR1 DFQATT, CDR2 SNEGSKA (reference sequence). The CDR3 runs 14 residues. Between the trimmed V and J ends, which lost 3 bases and 10 bases, there was a span of 16 bases. The CDR3 bases are TGCAGTGCTAGCATAACCCAGGGAGGATCACCCCTCCACTTT. It is translated as CSASITQGGSPLHF.

This clonotype was seen many times. V is TRBV6-5 and J is TRBJ1-1, with D perhaps matching TRBD1 (5 bases). The CDR3 has 14 amino acids. V was shortened by 5 bases and J by 1 base, with 11 bases between the two germline ends. Germline assignment: CDR1 MNHEY and CDR2 SVGAGI. CDR3 coding DNA: TGTGCCAGCAGTCTTCCGGGGGAGAACACTGAAGCTTTCTTT. It codes for CASSLPGENTEAFF.

In this sample, this clonotype turned up a few times. CDR3 in DNA: TGTGCCAGCAGATCACAGGGGACTCACTATGGCTACACCTTC. Its translation: CASRSQGTHYGYTF. The V and J genes are TRBV6-2 or TRBV6-3 and TRBJ1-2; 7 nucleotides agree with TRBD1. The ends lost 6 bases at V and 3 bases at J; junction bases unmatched: 7. The CDR3 extends over 14 amino acids. Germline V gene lookup returns CDR1 MNHEY and CDR2 SVGEGT.

Ten or more counts support this clonotype. The chain joins TRBV9 to TRBJ1-1; D is ambiguous. The CDR3 loop spans 14 amino acids. In germline, CDR1 is SGDLS, CDR2 YYNGEE. Between the trimmed V and J ends, which lost 0 bases and 1 base, there was a span of 7 bases. Here the CDR3 reads CASSVVTENTEAFF. The CDR3 DNA is TGTGCCAGCAGCGTAGTAACAGAGAACACTGAAGCTTTCTTT.

This clonotype showed up many times. The V gene is TRBV14, the J gene TRBJ2-1; 13 bases fit TRBD2. The CDR3 is 15 amino acids. Germline V CDR1 and CDR2: SGHDN, FVKESK. Unmatched junction bases numbered 8, after V lost 3 bases and J lost 12 bases. The CDR3 bases are TGTGCCAGCAGCCAGCCGGGACTAGCGGGATTCAGGCAGTTCTTC. Translation gives CASSQPGLAGFRQFF.

This clonotype showed up many times. V gene TRBV6-5 combines with J gene TRBJ1-6, with D unclear. Germline CDR1 is MNHEY and CDR2 is SVGAGI. Trimming cost V 0 bases and J 10 bases, with 13 bases left between them. CDR3 length: 15 amino acids. The CDR3 DNA sequence: TGTGCCAGCAGTTACTCGTCGGCAATAGCCTCACCCCTCCACTTT. Its translation is CASSYSSAIASPLHF.

To note about this clonotype: A much more abundant neighbour one base away suggests this may be a read error. This chain uses TRBV11-2 with TRBJ2-1; D is unclear. Germline CDR1 is SGHAT and CDR2 is FQNNGV. The V end lost 5 bases, the J end lost 5 bases, and 16 bases lay between the germline ends. The CDR3 is 15 amino acids. In nucleotides, the CDR3 is TGTGCCAGCAGCCTCCTTGGCCAGCTTCACAATGAGCAGTTCTTC. It specifies CASSLLGQLHNEQFF. Combining the CDR3 with reference TRBV11-2 and TRBJ2-1 gives the whole variable domain EAGVAQSPRYKIIEKRQSVAFWCNPISGHATLYWYQQILGQGPKLLIQFQNNGVVDDSQLPKDRFSAERLKGVDSTLKIQPAKLEDSAVYLCASSLLGQLHNEQFFGPGTRLTVL.

This clonotype came up many times. V is TRBV20-1 and J is TRBJ2-3; 10 bases fit TRBD2. Losses at the gene ends were 6 bases for V and 4 bases for J; bases not matched to a gene: 7. This CDR3 region has 14 residues. Germline V CDR1 and CDR2: DFQATT, SNEGSKA (reference sequence). CDR3: CSATLAGRPDTQYF. The DNA for the CDR3 is TGCAGTGCGACACTAGCGGGACGGCCAGATACGCAGTATTTT.

This clonotype was counted between two and nine times. This chain uses TRBV5-1 with TRBJ1-5, with D possibly being TRBD1 (6 bases). Between the trimmed V and J ends, which lost 5 bases and 5 bases, there was a span of 11 bases. This CDR3 is built from 13 residues. CDR1 and CDR2 (germline): SGHRS, YFSETQ. The CDR3 nucleotides are TGCGCCAGCAGTTTTAGGGGGGATCAGCCCCAGCATTTT. Its protein product is CASSFRGDQPQHF.

This clonotype appeared a few times. The rearrangement links TRBV29-1 to TRBJ1-1; no clear D gene. Trimming removed 3 bases from V and 10 bases from J, with 21 bases in between. Germline loops: CDR1 SQVTM, CDR2 ANQGSEA. The CDR3 consists of 14 residues. CDR3 DNA: TGCAGCGTTGAGGGAAGTATAGGTAGGTCAGCAGCTTTCTTT. It translates to CSVEGSIGRSAAFF.

This clonotype was observed at least ten times. The rearrangement links TRBV18 to TRBJ2-1, with D possibly being TRBD2 (7 bases). V was shortened by 3 bases and J by 9 bases, with 21 bases between the two germline ends. The CDR3 is 16 residues long. CDR1 KGHSH and CDR2 LQKENI come from the germline V gene. CDR3 in DNA: TGTGCCAGCTCACCCCGTGCAGGGGCGGGAGAGGGTGAGCAGTTCTTC. Translating it yields CASSPRAGAGEGEQFF. The variable domain in full, completed from reference TRBV18 and TRBJ2-1, reads NAGVMQNPRHLVRRRGQEARLRCSPMKGHSHVYWYRQLPEEGLKFMVYLQKENIIDESGMPKERFSAEFPKEGPSILRIQQVVRGDSAAYFCASSPRAGAGEGEQFFGPGTRLTVL.

This clonotype was picked up many times. The CDR3 loop reads CASSDQFGQTISYEQYF. The CDR3 DNA is TGTGCCAGCAGTGATCAATTCGGACAGACGATCTCCTACGAGCAGTACTTC. The chain carries TRBV6-1 and TRBJ2-7; weak D call: TRBD1 (6 bases). Trimming took 3 bases from V and 0 from J, leaving 18 bases between them. CDR1 is MNHNS, CDR2 SASEGT, per germline. The CDR3 runs to 17 residues.

This clonotype occurred a few times. The chain joins TRBV30 to TRBJ1-2, with TRBD1 identical over 9 bases. V shed 1 base, J shed 8 bases, and the junction held 2 bases outside the gene matches. The CDR3 extends over 12 amino acids. Germline lookup yields CDR1 GTSNPN and CDR2 SVGIG (reference sequence). DNA for the CDR3: TGTGCCTGGAGTGACAGGGGGCAAGGCTACACCTTC. As protein: CAWSDRGQGYTF.

The V and J genes are TRBV7-8 and TRBJ2-5; TRBD2 matches 7 bases. After removal of 4 bases from V and 2 bases from J, the junction contained 10 bases not matched to a gene. The V gene's germline CDR1 is SGHVS and CDR2 FQNEAQ. The length of the CDR3 is 16 residues. In nucleotides, the CDR3 is TGTGCCAGCAGCTCATGGGGTAGCGGGCTTCAAGAGACCCAGTACTTC. Translated, it gives CASSSWGSGLQETQYF.

This clonotype was seen repeatedly, ten times or more. This chain connects TRBV20-1 to TRBJ2-7; no definite D call. The V gene's germline CDR1 is DFQATT and CDR2 SNEGSKA (reference sequence). The V and J ends lost 5 bases and 7 bases respectively, with 9 bases between them. The CDR3 runs to 10 residues. This CDR3 is CSALNFEQYF. CDR3 coding DNA: TGCAGTGCTTTGAATTTTGAGCAGTACTTC.

This clonotype was detected many times. V usage is TRBV24-1 and J usage is TRBJ2-5; the D gene is possibly TRBD1 (7 bases). Germline V gene sequence: CDR1 KGHDR, CDR2 SFDVKD. Between the trimmed V and J ends, which lost 2 bases and 3 bases, there was a span of 12 bases. This CDR3 spans 15 amino acids. CDR3 nucleotides: TGTGCCACCAGTGATTCCAGGGGGGAAGAAGAGACCCAGTACTTC. It encodes CATSDSRGEEETQYF.

This clonotype was seen at least ten times. The chain joins TRBV6-2 or TRBV6-3 to TRBJ2-1; 7 positions match TRBD2. This CDR3 contains 18 residues. CDR1 is MNHEY and CDR2 is SVGEGT in the germline V gene. The junction had 11 bases not matched to a gene; V was cut back by 2 bases and J by 1 base. The CDR3: CASSYRGVGGSSYNEQFF. The CDR3 nucleotides are TGTGCCAGCAGTTACCGAGGTGTGGGCGGGAGTTCCTACAATGAGCAGTTCTTC.